This T cell receptor beta chain is drawn from a study of cytomegalovirus exposure and HLA in healthy donors (dated by TCRdb to the late 2010s). With respect to the entire study: An earlier analysis of several hundred of the donors reported approximately 280 Gb of sequence data and 117 million unique TCR beta sequences obtained from about 170 million T cells. A separate validation cohort of roughly 120 different subjects was used in addition to the roughly 700-subject first cohort. The number of typed donors differed by locus: roughly 620-640 for A, B, C, DRB1 and DQB1; 522 for DQA1; approximately 600 for DPA1; and about 470 for DPB1. To predict cytomegalovirus infection status, the study brought together high-throughput TCR immunosequencing, statistical association of individual TCRs with disease status, and machine learning. Rather than drawing on any new phenotypic data, the later analysis identified candidate immune exposures from TCR beta sequences and the way those sequences occurred across donors. In an earlier analysis of roughly 540 of the donors, high-throughput TCR beta sequencing was used to judge whether each TCR beta V gene segment behaved as functional or pseudogenic. All discovery cohort repertoires had been generated on a single sequencing platform. Roughly 320 gigabases of sequencing data and around 80 million unique TCR sequences made up an early release that covered 500 to 650 HLA-typed donors. HLA typing covered class I and class II loci at four-digit resolution. The T cell repertoires of 666 subjects were profiled by immunosequencing and related to cytomegalovirus serostatus. A later analysis re-analyzed previously published TCR beta repertoires from 666 donors and added high-resolution HLA genotyping to study TCR occurrence patterns. In a later genetic analysis, genome-wide SNP genotypes for about 65% of the roughly 700 donors were used, and that subset was treated as a discovery cohort. Five DR-DQ haplotypes were treated as single units for association and clustering because of strong linkage in the cohort. The study aimed to test whether cataloging public T cell receptors could reveal signatures of past pathogen exposure. Donor age, sex, ethnicity and CMV serostatus were collected together with the repertoire data. The genetic ancestry cluster associated with self-reported Caucasian donors included around 76% of the 398 genotyped donors. Among about 360 genotyped donors of the cohort, an average of 235,054 unique TCR beta nucleotide sequences were sequenced per donor, roughly 20% of them non-productive.

The cohort comprised approximately 700 healthy bone marrow donors. All cohort members were sampled while nominally healthy, although unrecorded immune exposures were likely present. The donor tested CMV seropositive, placing the donor among the roughly 270 seropositive members of the cohort. Each donor provided a peripheral blood sample, and peripheral blood mononuclear cells were used for TCR beta sequencing. The Qiagen DNeasy Blood Extraction Kit was used to extract genomic DNA from the blood cell samples. What the research found in general, with its limitations: A further reported finding was that TCR beta sequences accurately predicted the HLA-A and HLA-B alleles for most subjects in the first cohort. According to a later genetic analysis, donors in an Asian-associated ancestry cluster had fewer N-insertions in productive TCRs than the roughly 670-donor mean. Most CMV-associated TCR beta chains appeared to be HLA-restricted in a later analysis, and the HLA associations seemed to be driven largely by CMV exposure. According to a later analysis, parvovirus B19, influenza, CMV and Epstein-Barr virus appeared linked to several top co-occurrence clusters. When HLA alleles, especially DR and DQ, strongly co-occurred, attributing TCR associations to individual alleles was difficult. Most TCR sequences were observed very rarely across donors, whereas some public TCRs were present in many individuals. An association between a missense DCLRE1C variant and V-gene and J-gene trimming of TCR beta chains was found in a later genetic analysis and replicated in an independent cohort. Three of the identified cytomegalovirus-associated TCR beta chains were confirmed in vitro to be specific for cytomegalovirus antigens. In an earlier analysis of under 600 of the donors, most TCR beta V segments were observed in productive rearrangements about 87% or about 30% of the time, broadly matching IMGT annotations. In a later analysis, the rate of TCR association differed among HLA loci, with DRB1 alleles having the most associated TCRs and HLA-C alleles having the fewest. Specific HLA alleles were associated with 16,951 TCR beta sequences at a false discovery rate of 0.05 in a later analysis. A group of highly shared sequence variants was considered likely to be a technical artifact of the sequencing pipeline. In a later analysis, HLA-associated TCR beta chains showed more clonal expansion and lower generation probabilities than non-associated chains that were equally common. Correlated functional status among segregating V segments might be attributable to linkage disequilibrium, but an unknown experimental factor could not be ruled out. Cytomegalovirus status was reported to be diagnosed by the classifier with high specificity and sensitivity in both the original and validation cohorts. The 87-base-pair reads could not distinguish some IMGT-functional V segments, including TRBV6-2 and TRBV6-3, so those segments were excluded. The authors suggested that the approach could potentially be generalized to other disease states and immunological phenotypes. A total of 150 to 200 TCR beta chains were listed by the study as associated with cytomegalovirus. Sequencing depth was assumed to be roughly uniform across donors in the presence/absence analyses, though that assumption may not hold. Some 15 rarely observed V segments, including chromosome 9 orphons, were excluded from the earlier analysis of several hundred of the donors because counts were too low. Because some donors lacked HLA typing at each locus, the association tests relied only on the typed subset. CMV serostatus was the only immune exposure information available for the cohort. Only TCR beta chains were sequenced in this cohort, and the absence of alpha or paired-chain data limited detectable features.

Library creation used the immunoSEQ multiplex PCR assay. A mixture of 60 forward primers for TCR Vbeta segments and 13 reverse primers for TCR Jbeta segments was used in the multiplex PCR. A multiplex PCR assay on genomic DNA amplified the CDR3 region of rearranged TCR beta genes. Amplified TCR beta libraries were sequenced as 87-base-pair reads on the Illumina HiSeq System. In the authors' own workflow: A later analysis tallied some 79 million unique TCR beta chains across the 700 or so repertoires, and approximately 12 million of those chains were shared by two or more donors. Raw reads were error-corrected and collapsed into unique sequences by a nearest-neighbor algorithm in which closely related sequences were merged to remove PCR and sequencing errors. V, D and J gene segments were assigned by aligning CDR3 sequences to IMGT reference sequences. Each retained sequence needed at least a six-nucleotide match to both a V gene segment and a J gene segment. Rearrangements were classified as productive when the CDR3 lacked stop codons and remained in frame with V and J, and all other rearrangements were classified as non-productive. CDR3 was defined according to IMGT convention as the region running from the second conserved V-encoded cysteine to the conserved J-encoded phenylalanine. Sequences without an unambiguous match to a single V gene segment were excluded from the earlier analysis of almost 600 of the donors. In an earlier analysis of a few hundred of the donors, V segments were called functional above 56.7% productive rearrangements and were called segregating when the between-donor standard deviation exceeded 5%. To diagnose cytomegalovirus status from the catalog of TCR beta chain sequences, a statistical classification framework was built. A later analysis assigned V and J genes by comparing TCR nucleotide sequences with IMGT/GENE-DB human TR gene sequences. The TCRdist pipeline was used in a later analysis to assign CDR3 sequences and most-parsimonious VDJ recombination scenarios. In a later analysis, every TCR beta chain was defined by the combination of its CDR3 amino acid sequence and its V-gene family, and reads without a unique V-gene family were dropped. A later analysis removed 450 to 600 highly shared, low-generation-probability nucleotide sequences to deal with suspected cross-contamination and a sequencing artifact. A later analysis calculated a clonal expansion index for each public chain from normalized within-repertoire ranks of inferred template counts. A later analysis computed generation probabilities with a VDJ recombination model fitted to out-of-frame rearrangements, and checked the results against IGoR. Hypergeometric tests were used in a later analysis to score TCR-TCR, TCR-HLA and TCR-CMV co-occurrence, with a repertoire-size bias correction applied to the TCR pairs. False discovery rates were estimated in a later analysis by permuting HLA or CMV assignments 20 times. In a later analysis, co-occurring TCRs were grouped using DBSCAN, with TCRdist sequence similarity added in when clustering inside HLA-allele-positive subsets. Co-occurrence clustering excluded repertoires with fewer than 30,000 or more than 120,000 public chains, plus five with anomalous nucleotide sharing. The table was pulled from immuneACCESS by TCRdb, which kept in-frame rearrangements only. Such tables lose some clones; where checked, under half of the loss comes from unresolved V genes, and the rest has no known cause. The DNA was the basis for D and trimming; V, J and clone size are from that table. The sample table records approximately 280,000 clones; roughly 89% of these occur just once. 4% of the sample goes to the ten largest clones.

Via the germline V gene (reference sequence), CDR1 is SEHNR and CDR2 FQNEAQ. The CDR3 sequence holds 15 residues, the cysteine and phenylalanine included. The DNA shown is the 45-base CDR3, in frame from base 1. Trimming at the junction amounts to 4 bases on V and 4 bases on J, and the germline ends lie 17 bases apart. Points on this clone: There is no known antigen for this receptor. No qualities accompany the bases; no much larger clone lies one base away.

Sequences were obtained from PBMCs. The clonotype was recovered from a man between 35 and 55 years old in good health and CMV-seropositive. The rearrangement joined TRBV7-9 to TRBJ2-7; tentative D gene TRBD1, with 7 bases matching. The nucleotides are TGTGCCAGCAGCTCCACGGGGGACAGACAATACGAGCAGTACTTC. This yields the protein CASSSTGDRQYEQYF.